The 9 T cell receptor beta chains presented below share a single source sample, sequenced in a study of beta chain features in type 1 diabetes (dated by TCRdb to 2016 to 2019). Receptors were amplified or captured by the immunoSEQ multiplex PCR assay. The entire amount of isolated RNA was reverse transcribed using the High Capacity cDNA Reverse Transcription Kit, so the sequenced TCRB transcripts were expressed ones. TCRdb took over this immuneACCESS table, retaining in-frame rearrangements with V and J assigned. Such tables are incomplete; in checked studies, under half of the missing clones stem from an unresolved V gene, and the remainder is unexplained. The sample table holds more than 100,000 clones, of which 7% to 10% were seen once. Of the sample, around 0.79% is held by the ten largest clones. Overall study outcomes, separate from this receptor: Type 1 diabetes patients showed a moderate but significant shortening of TCRB CDR3 length in all four CD4+ subsets.

These TCRs' antigens remain unknown. Sequencing was performed on central memory CD4+ T cells from blood. These receptors all stem from a man aged 25-40 years with type 1 diabetes.

The table lists this clone with a few counts. V is TRBV7-9 and J is TRBJ2-2, with no clear D. CDR3 length: 14 amino acids. V was pared by 4 bases and J by 5 bases, with 11 bases between. The V gene's germline CDR1 is SEHNR and CDR2 FQNEAQ (reference sequence). The CDR3 bases are TGTGCCAGCAGCTGGCAGGATTGGACCGGGGAGCTGTTTTTT. This codes for CASSWQDWTGELFF.

The table lists this clone with a few counts. This chain uses TRBV5-6 with TRBJ2-3; no reliable D call. V gave up 4 bases and J gave up 4 bases, with 13 bases separating them. The CDR3 is made up of 14 amino acids. CDR1 SGHDT and CDR2 YYEEEE come from the germline V gene. This CDR3 is CASSPTWSSDTQYF. The DNA of the CDR3 is TGTGCCAGCAGCCCTACTTGGAGTTCAGATACGCAGTATTTT.

J is TRBJ1-3 and V is TRBV7-2; TRBD1 aligns across 9 bases. Trimming at V came to 6 bases and at J to 4 bases, leaving 4 bases not matched to a gene. Looked up from germline, CDR1 is SGHTA and CDR2 is FQGNSA. This CDR3 has 14 amino acids. The CDR3 DNA is TGTGCCAGCAGACAGGGGGCAGGAGGAAACACCATATATTTT. It specifies CASRQGAGGNTIYF.

The chain recombines TRBV6-1 with TRBJ2-5; D is uncertain. V was trimmed by 6 bases and J by 2 bases, leaving 10 bases between them. The CDR3 covers 13 residues. Germline V gene lookup returns CDR1 MNHNS and CDR2 SASEGT. The CDR3 reads CASSSGIQETQYF. For the CDR3, the DNA is TGTGCCAGCAGCTCAGGAATTCAAGAGACCCAGTACTTC.

This chain uses TRBV30 with TRBJ2-7; the D gene is possibly TRBD1 (5 bases). CDR3 size: 15 residues. V was cut by 1 base and J by 2 bases, with 15 bases left in between. The V gene's germline CDR1 is GTSNPN and CDR2 SVGIG (reference sequence). The CDR3 loop is CAWSAQAGGPYEQYF. The CDR3 DNA sequence: TGTGCCTGGAGTGCACAGGCCGGTGGGCCCTACGAGCAGTACTTC.

The chain carries TRBV5-1 and TRBJ2-5; 9 nucleotides match TRBD1. Germline V lookup: CDR1 SGHRS, CDR2 YFSETQ. The CDR3 totals 14 residues. After removal of 4 bases from V and 5 bases from J, the junction contained 6 bases not matched to a gene. The CDR3, as DNA: TGCGCCAGCAGCCCGGGACAGGGTATGGAGACCCAGTACTTC. Amino acid sequence: CASSPGQGMETQYF.

This clone was found many times. The genes are TRBV18 and TRBJ2-5; 8 bases are a match to TRBD1. This CDR3 is 15 amino acids long. Germline V gene sequence: CDR1 KGHSH, CDR2 LQKENI. J lost 5 bases, V lost 3 bases, and 8 bases had no gene match. CDR3 in DNA: TGTGCCAGCTCACCGCGGACAGGGTCATGGGAGACCCAGTACTTC. It translates to CASSPRTGSWETQYF.

In this sample, this clone turned up a few times. This sequence joins TRBV11-2 and TRBJ2-2, with a possible D match to TRBD1 (7 bases). V shed 5 bases and J shed 3 bases, with 10 bases lying between them. Germline V lookup: CDR1 SGHAT, CDR2 FQNNGV. CDR3 length: 14 residues. Written as DNA, the CDR3 is TGTGCCAGCAGCCCCAGGGGGGACACCGGGGAGCTGTTTTTT. It encodes CASSPRGDTGELFF.

The gene calls are TRBV10-3 and TRBJ1-2; D not certain. V lost 7 bases and J lost 0, with 15 bases in between. Looked up from germline, CDR1 is ENHRY and CDR2 is SYGVKD. The CDR3 consists of 15 residues. The DNA of the CDR3 is TGTGCCATCACCCCGAGTGGAGCTTCTAACTATGGCTACACCTTC. Its protein is CAITPSGASNYGYTF.